This T cell receptor (beta chain) was obtained from a study of OX40 agonist ivuxolimab in advanced cancers. Turning to the study itself: As their treatment, patients were administered ivuxolimab, an agonistic anti-OX40 (CD134) antibody. Patients with hepatocellular carcinoma, melanoma, renal cell or head and neck cancer made up the dose-escalation patients.

The protocol was immunoSEQ multiplex PCR, while the TCRdb copy is restricted to in-frame clones and leaves out a portion. The sample contains some 70,000 clones, 86% of which appear only once. On cycle 4 day 1 and cycle 7 day 1, as well as at baseline, blood was sampled. On this clone itself: Its antigen remains unidentified.

In germline, CDR1 is MGHRA, CDR2 YSYEKL. The germline V and J ends were trimmed by 0 bases and 5 bases, with 5 bases remaining between them. This CDR3 region has 13 residues. Study-wide findings and caveats: The expanded peripheral T cells' antigen specificity was not determined.

The rearrangement uses TRBV4-1 and TRBJ1-5; the D is unclear. Sequencing used CD4+ or CD8+ T cells sorted from blood, obtained in a trial of the OX40 agonist ivuxolimab. The sequence was obtained from an adult with an advanced solid tumor such as melanoma, head and neck, liver or kidney cancer. The CDR3 sequence: CASSQDWDQPQHF. As DNA, the CDR3 is TGCGCCAGCAGCCAAGACTGGGATCAGCCCCAGCATTTT.